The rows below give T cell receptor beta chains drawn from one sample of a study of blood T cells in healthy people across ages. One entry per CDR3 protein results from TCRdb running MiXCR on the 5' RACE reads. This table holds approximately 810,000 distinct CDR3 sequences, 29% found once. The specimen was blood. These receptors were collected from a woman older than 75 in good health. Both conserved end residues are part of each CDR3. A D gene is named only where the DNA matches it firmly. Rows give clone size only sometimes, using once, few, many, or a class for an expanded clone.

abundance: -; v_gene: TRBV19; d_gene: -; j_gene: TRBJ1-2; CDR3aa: CASSRDTRDYGYTF; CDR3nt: TGTGCCAGTAGCCGGGACACGAGGGACTATGGCTACACCTTC
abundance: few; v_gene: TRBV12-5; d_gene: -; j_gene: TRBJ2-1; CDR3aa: CASGLLDNDNEQFF; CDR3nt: TGTGCTAGTGGTTTGCTTGACAACGACAATGAGCAGTTCTTC
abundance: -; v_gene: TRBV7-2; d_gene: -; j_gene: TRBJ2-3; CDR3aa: CASSLGAGKNTDTQYF; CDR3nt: TGTGCCAGCAGCTTAGGGGCAGGGAAAAACACAGATACGCAGTATTTT
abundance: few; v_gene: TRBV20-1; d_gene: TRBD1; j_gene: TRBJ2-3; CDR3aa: CSATTGGPDTQYF; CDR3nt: TGCAGTGCTACAACAGGGGGGCCAGATACGCAGTATTTT
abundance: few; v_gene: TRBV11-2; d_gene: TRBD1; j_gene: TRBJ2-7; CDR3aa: CASSLSLGTGGNNEQYF; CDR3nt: TGTGCCAGCAGCTTATCGCTCGGGACAGGGGGAAACAATGAGCAGTACTTC
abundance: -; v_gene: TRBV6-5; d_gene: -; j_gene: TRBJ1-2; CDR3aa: CASRGPLKGYTF; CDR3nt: TGTGCCAGCAGGGGGCCATTAAAGGGCTACACCTTC
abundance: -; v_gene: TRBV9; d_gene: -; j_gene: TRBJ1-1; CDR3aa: CASSPRGYRGNTEAFF; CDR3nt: TGTGCCAGCAGCCCGCGGGGGTATAGGGGGAACACTGAAGCTTTCTTT
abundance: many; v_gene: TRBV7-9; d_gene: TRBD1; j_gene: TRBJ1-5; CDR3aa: CASSPGGPRYQPQHF; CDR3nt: TGTGCCAGCAGCCCAGGGGGGCCGAGATATCAGCCCCAGCATTTT
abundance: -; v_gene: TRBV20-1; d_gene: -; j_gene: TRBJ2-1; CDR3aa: CSAGGTGIKKEQFF; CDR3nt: TGCAGTGCCGGGGGAACAGGCATAAAGAAGGAGCAGTTCTTC
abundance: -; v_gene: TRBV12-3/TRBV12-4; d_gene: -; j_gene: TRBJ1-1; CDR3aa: CASNSGTPGTEAFF; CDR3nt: TGTGCCAGCAACAGTGGGACCCCGGGAACTGAAGCTTTCTTT
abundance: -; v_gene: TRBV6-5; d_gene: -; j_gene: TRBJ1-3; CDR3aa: CASSYYNTIYF; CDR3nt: TGTGCCAGCAGTTACTACAACACCATATATTTT
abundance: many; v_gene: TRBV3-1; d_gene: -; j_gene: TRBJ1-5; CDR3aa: CASSQDSGGNQPQHF; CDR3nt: TGTGCCAGCAGCCAGGACTCAGGGGGCAATCAGCCCCAGCATTTT
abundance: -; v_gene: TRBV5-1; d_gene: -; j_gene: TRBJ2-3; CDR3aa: CASSLDTDRTDTQYF; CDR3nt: TGCGCCAGCAGCTTGGATACAGATCGCACAGATACGCAGTATTTT
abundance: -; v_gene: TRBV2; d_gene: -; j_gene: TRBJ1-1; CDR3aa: CASSELLGGTEAFF; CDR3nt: TGTGCCAGCAGTGAATTATTGGGGGGCACTGAAGCTTTCTTT
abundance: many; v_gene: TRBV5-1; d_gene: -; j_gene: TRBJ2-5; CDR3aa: CASSFVVRNNQETQYF; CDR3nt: TGCGCCAGCAGCTTCGTGGTCAGAAATAACCAAGAGACCCAGTACTTC
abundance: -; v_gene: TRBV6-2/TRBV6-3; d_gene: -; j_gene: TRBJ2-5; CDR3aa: CASSYAGRTGQYF; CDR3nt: TGTGCCAGCAGTTACGCGGGCCGTACGGGGCAGTACTTC